A selection of T cell receptor beta chains follows, all from one sample in a study of CD8 T cells in ankylosing spondylitis. TCRdb independently ran MiXCR on the 5' RACE reads; one entry per CDR3 protein. This repertoire shows about 420,000 distinct CDR3 sequences, 20% to 25% found once; its top ten account for approximately 15%. The sample taken for sequencing was blood, either unsorted or a sorted T cell fraction (not recorded which). Source of these receptors: a male donor with ankylosing spondylitis. Each CDR3 is given with its conserved first and last residue. The D gene is left open where the match is weak. Only some rows state a clone size, as once, few, many or a class for expanded clones.

size,J,D,V,CDR3,DNA
-,TRBJ1-3,-,TRBV20-1,CSAGTVPGNTIYF,TGCAGTGCTGGAACAGTCCCAGGAAACACCATATATTTT
few,TRBJ1-2,-,TRBV2,CASSPDRLNYGYTF,TGTGCCAGCAGTCCAGACAGGCTGAACTATGGCTACACCTTC
few,TRBJ1-2,-,TRBV18,CASSLARAPINYGYTF,TGTGCCAGCTCACTCGCCAGGGCGCCAATTAACTATGGCTACACCTTC
few,TRBJ2-3,-,TRBV12-3/TRBV12-4,CASSHGGDTQYF,TGTGCCAGCAGCCACGGGGGAGATACGCAGTATTTT
-,TRBJ1-2,-,TRBV6-1,CASSEVGVLGYGYTF,TGTGCCAGCAGTGAAGTTGGGGTTCTCGGTTATGGCTACACCTTC
few,TRBJ2-5,-,TRBV18,CASSPIPLGTQETQYF,TGTGCCAGCTCACCTATCCCGTTGGGGACCCAAGAGACCCAGTACTTC
few,TRBJ2-2,TRBD1,TRBV18,CASSPPGTGDTGELFF,TGTGCCAGCTCACCACCCGGGACAGGGGACACCGGGGAGCTGTTTTTT
-,TRBJ2-1,TRBD1,TRBV4-1,CASSQETGGLDEQFF,TGCGCCAGCAGCCAAGAGACAGGGGGCCTGGATGAGCAGTTCTTC
many,TRBJ2-2,TRBD1,TRBV27,CASQPGQGVGWGELFF,TGTGCCAGCCAACCGGGACAGGGGGTCGGTTGGGGGGAGCTGTTTTTT
-,TRBJ2-3,-,TRBV20-1,CSAGPGPNADTQYF,TGCAGTGCTGGGCCGGGACCAAACGCAGATACGCAGTATTTT
-,TRBJ2-5,-,TRBV27,CASSLYPPGPSSETQYF,TGTGCCAGCAGTTTATATCCTCCGGGGCCCTCGAGCGAGACCCAGTACTTC
few,TRBJ2-2,-,TRBV5-1,CASSALFGELFF,TGCGCCAGCAGCGCCCTATTCGGGGAGCTGTTTTTT
-,TRBJ1-3,-,TRBV18,CASSSQAFSGNTIYF,TGTGCCAGCTCATCACAGGCTTTCTCTGGAAACACCATATATTTT
few,TRBJ1-1,TRBD1,TRBV7-9,CANTTTGGTEAFF,TGTGCCAACACTACAACAGGGGGCACTGAAGCTTTCTTT
few,TRBJ1-2,-,TRBV6-6,CASFHVGYTF,TGTGCCAGTTTCCATGTAGGCTACACCTTC
-,TRBJ2-7,-,TRBV7-8,CASSLSAYEQYF,TGTGCCAGCAGCCTATCAGCCTACGAGCAGTACTTC
-,TRBJ2-5,TRBD2,TRBV7-3,CASSPQGPGLAGGLETQYF,TGTGCCAGCAGCCCCCAAGGGCCAGGACTAGCGGGAGGTCTGGAGACCCAGTACTTC
-,TRBJ1-5,-,TRBV6-2/TRBV6-3,CASRRSGDSQPQHF,TGTGCCAGCCGCCGGAGTGGTGATAGTCAGCCCCAGCATTTT
-,TRBJ1-1,-,TRBV18,CASSPWVNSEAFF,TGTGCCAGCTCACCATGGGTGAACAGTGAAGCTTTCTTT
few,TRBJ2-2,TRBD2,TRBV7-6,CASSSLAGVGELFF,TGTGCCAGCAGCTCCTTAGCGGGAGTCGGGGAGCTGTTTTTT
-,TRBJ2-2,-,TRBV29-1,CSVRQVGTGELFF,TGCAGCGTTCGACAGGTGGGCACCGGGGAGCTGTTTTTT
-,TRBJ2-7,TRBD2,TRBV6-1,CASSRGTSGSSYEQYF,TGTGCCAGCAGCCGAGGGACTAGCGGGAGCTCCTACGAGCAGTACTTC
-,TRBJ2-5,-,TRBV3-1,CASSQDYSGAQETQYF,TGTGCCAGCAGCCAAGATTATAGCGGAGCTCAAGAGACCCAGTACTTC
-,TRBJ2-2,TRBD2,TRBV12-3/TRBV12-4,CASSLRGRLAGSGELFF,TGTGCCAGCAGTTTAAGGGGGAGACTAGCGGGATCCGGGGAGCTGTTTTTT
once,TRBJ2-1,-,TRBV18,CASRHGGRSYNEQFF,TGTGCCAGCCGCCACGGCGGCAGATCTTACAATGAGCAGTTCTTC
few,TRBJ1-2,-,TRBV6-4,CASSSQGMDGYTF,TGTGCCAGCAGCTCACAGGGAATGGATGGCTACACCTTC
few,TRBJ2-3,TRBD2,TRBV20-1,CSATAGGLGARDTQYF,TGCAGTGCTACAGCGGGAGGGCTGGGGGCCAGAGATACGCAGTATTTT
-,TRBJ2-5,TRBD2,TRBV12-3/TRBV12-4,CASSFRSGAVQETQYF,TGTGCCAGCAGTTTTCGAAGCGGGGCAGTGCAAGAGACCCAGTACTTC
few,TRBJ2-2,-,TRBV29-1,CSAYGFANTGELFF,TGCAGCGCTTACGGGTTCGCGAACACCGGGGAGCTGTTTTTT
-,TRBJ2-5,-,TRBV7-9,CASSMGRNQETQYF,TGTGCCAGCAGCATGGGACGGAACCAAGAGACCCAGTACTTC
few,TRBJ2-7,TRBD2,TRBV11-2,CASSLITSGGSYEQYF,TGTGCCAGCAGCTTAATAACTAGCGGGGGTTCCTACGAGCAGTACTTC
-,TRBJ2-2,-,TRBV6-5,CASSYRPGWGTGELFF,TGTGCCAGCAGTTACCGGCCAGGGTGGGGCACCGGGGAGCTGTTTTTT
few,TRBJ1-5,TRBD1,TRBV12-3/TRBV12-4,CASSPGTGVWGNQPQHF,TGTGCCAGCAGCCCTGGGACAGGGGTTTGGGGCAATCAGCCCCAGCATTTT
-,TRBJ2-1,TRBD2,TRBV11-1,CASTRTSGFYNEQFF,TGTGCCAGCACGAGGACTAGCGGGTTCTACAATGAGCAGTTCTTC
-,TRBJ2-5,-,TRBV5-1,CASSPGTPQETQYF,TGCGCCAGCAGCCCCGGGACACCTCAAGAGACCCAGTACTTC
many,TRBJ2-3,TRBD1,TRBV27,CASSFRGQGNTDTQYF,TGTGCCAGCAGTTTTAGGGGACAGGGGAACACAGATACGCAGTATTTT
-,TRBJ1-2,-,TRBV20-1,CSARPQDPSLVGYTF,TGCAGTGCTAGACCACAGGACCCCTCGCTAGTTGGCTACACCTTC
few,TRBJ2-5,-,TRBV29-1,CSAAGTGAEIQYF,TGCAGCGCGGCGGGCACAGGAGCGGAGATCCAGTACTTC
-,TRBJ2-1,-,TRBV20-1,CSARRPPYNEQFF,TGCAGTGCTAGAAGGCCACCCTACAATGAGCAGTTCTTC
-,TRBJ2-1,-,TRBV28,CASSFGQGRNEQFF,TGTGCCAGCAGTTTCGGGCAGGGCAGGAATGAGCAGTTCTTC
-,TRBJ2-1,-,TRBV9,CASSARWNEQFF,TGTGCCAGCAGCGCCAGGTGGAATGAGCAGTTCTTC
-,TRBJ1-5,-,TRBV3-1,CASSQGRGERGPQHF,TGTGCCAGCAGCCAAGGTAGAGGGGAACGAGGGCCCCAGCATTTT
few,TRBJ2-1,-,TRBV7-2,CASSSPGSPHYEQFF,TGTGCCAGCAGCTCACCGGGAAGTCCGCACTATGAGCAGTTCTTC
few,TRBJ1-2,TRBD1,TRBV6-1,CASTNTRTGAGYTF,TGTGCCAGCACAAATACCCGGACAGGGGCTGGCTACACCTTC
-,TRBJ2-6,-,TRBV28,CASRLSSGANVLTF,TGTGCCAGTCGACTGAGCTCTGGGGCCAACGTCCTGACTTTC
many,TRBJ1-5,-,TRBV4-3,CASSQDSKSNQPQHF,TGCGCCAGCAGCCAAGATTCAAAGAGCAATCAGCCCCAGCATTTT